Described below is a single T cell receptor beta chain sequence and its context. This specimen includes other DNA sequences encoding the same CDR3. This entry comes from a study of blood T cell repertoires in COVID-19. The protocol was immunoSEQ multiplex PCR, while the TCRdb copy is restricted to in-frame clones and leaves out a portion. The table shows about 480,000 clones, with 70% to 90% occurring only once. CDR1 LNHNV and CDR2 YYDKDF come from the germline V gene (reference sequence). This CDR3 spans 13 amino acids. V was pared by 0 bases and J by 4 bases, with 6 bases between. In terms of age and location, participants ranged from about 18 to 90 years and lived in about two dozen US areas.

This chain joins TRBV15 and TRBJ1-2; D gene uncertain. The clonotype originates from a middle-aged woman who had recovered from COVID-19. The sample taken for sequencing was PBMCs or T cells enriched from blood (not recorded which). In DNA form, the CDR3 reads TGTGCCACCAGCAGAGACCGGTCCTATGGCTACACCTTC. Translated, it gives CATSRDRSYGYTF.